Presented here are 16 T cell receptor beta chains from one specimen sequenced in a study of cytomegalovirus exposure and HLA in healthy donors. The PCR made use of 60 Vbeta and 13 Jbeta primers. TCRdb keeps only in-frame clones here, not all; method: immunoSEQ multiplex PCR. The table lists some 120,000 clones, around 67% of them singletons. The sample comprised PBMCs. The receptors originated from a woman between 40 and 50 years old in good health and CMV-seropositive.

The chain is built from TRBV18 and TRBJ1-4; 8 bases are a match to TRBD1. The junction had 4 bases not matched to a gene; V was cut back by 3 bases and J by 4 bases. Germline CDR1 KGHSH, CDR2 LQKENI. The CDR3 length is 15 residues. The CDR3 bases are TGTGCCAGCTCACCCGGGACAGGAGTTAATGAAAAACTGTTTTTT. This codes for CASSPGTGVNEKLFF. The full variable domain, in which reference TRBV18 and TRBJ1-4 provide the parts outside the CDR3, is NAGVMQNPRHLVRRRGQEARLRCSPMKGHSHVYWYRQLPEEGLKFMVYLQKENIIDESGMPKERFSAEFPKEGPSILRIQQVVRGDSAAYFCASSPGTGVNEKLFFGSGTQLSVL.

The chain joins TRBV5-1 to TRBJ1-3; TRBD1 might be the D (5 bases). Trimming stripped 5 bases from V and 0 bases from J, with 12 bases between. Germline V gene sequence: CDR1 SGHRS, CDR2 YFSETQ. This CDR3 region has 15 residues. DNA of the CDR3: TGCGCCAGCAGTCTCCGGGGGGACTCTGGAAACACCATATATTTT. Protein: CASSLRGDSGNTIYF.

The chain has TRBV30 and TRBJ2-1; D is perhaps TRBD2 (5 bases). Trimming cost V 0 bases and J 2 bases, with 11 bases left between them. Germline lookup yields CDR1 GTSNPN and CDR2 SVGIG (reference sequence). The CDR3 sequence is 15 residues long. For the CDR3, the DNA is TGTGCCTGGAGTGTAGGAGGCGGAACCTACAATGAGCAGTTCTTC. Protein: CAWSVGGGTYNEQFF.

V usage is TRBV7-2 and J usage is TRBJ1-2, with a tentative D call TRBD1 (5 bases). The CDR3 length is 15 residues. The germline CDR1 and CDR2 sequences are SGHTA and FQGNSA. Trimming removed 3 bases from V and 2 bases from J, with 13 bases in between. This CDR3 is CASSFRGGTNYGYTF. In DNA form, the CDR3 reads TGTGCCAGCAGCTTCAGAGGAGGGACCAACTATGGCTACACCTTC. Full variable domain (missing parts from reference TRBV7-2 and TRBJ1-2): GAGVSQSPSNKVTEKGKDVELRCDPISGHTALYWYRQSLGQGLEFLIYFQGNSAPDKSGLPSDRFSAERTGGSVSTLTIQRTQQEDSAVYLCASSFRGGTNYGYTFGSGTRLTVV.

The chain joins TRBV10-3 to TRBJ1-6; a weak D match, TRBD1 (5 bases). The CDR3 length is 14 residues. Germline CDR1 reads ENHRY; CDR2 reads SYGVKD. Trimming removed 5 bases from V and 5 bases from J, with 10 bases in between. This CDR3 is CAISPGNNNSPLHF. The CDR3 DNA follows: TGTGCCATCAGTCCAGGGAACAATAATTCACCCCTCCACTTT.

The chain uses TRBV5-8 and TRBJ2-6; the D gene is possibly TRBD1 (5 bases). Trimming took off 8 bases at V and 1 base at J, with 10 bases between the two ends. Germline assignment: CDR1 SGHTS and CDR2 YDEGEE. This CDR3 contains 14 residues. CDR3 sequence reads: CASKGQSGANVLTF. CDR3 bases: TGTGCCAGTAAGGGGCAGTCTGGGGCCAACGTCCTGACTTTC. Looking up the rest from reference TRBV5-8 and TRBJ2-6 gives the full variable domain: EAGVTQSPTHLIKTRGQQATLRCSPISGHTSVYWYQQALGLGLQFLLWYDEGEERNRGNFPPRFSGRQFPNYSSELNVNALELEDSALYLCASKGQSGANVLTFGAGSRLTVL.

This chain uses TRBV6-5 with TRBJ1-2, with 7 bases fitting TRBD1. V was clipped by 0 bases and J by 5 bases; unmatched bases: 3. Germline CDR1 MNHEY, CDR2 SVGAGI. The CDR3 is 14 amino acids. Written as DNA, the CDR3 is TGTGCCAGCAGTTACTCGAGACAGGGATATGGCTACACCTTC. Its translation is CASSYSRQGYGYTF.

The genes are TRBV30 and TRBJ2-2; 7 bases align to TRBD1. This CDR3 region has 15 residues. Germline loops: CDR1 GTSNPN, CDR2 SVGIG (reference sequence). V gave up 0 bases and J gave up 3 bases; unmatched junction bases: 4. This CDR3 is CAWSVGGRYTGELFF. CDR3 bases: TGTGCCTGGAGTGTAGGGGGCAGGTACACCGGGGAGCTGTTTTTT.

The V gene is TRBV29-1, the J gene TRBJ2-5; D ambiguous. The germline V and J ends were trimmed by 6 bases and 1 base, with 18 bases remaining between them. The CDR3 is 15 residues long. CDR1 is SQVTM, CDR2 ANQGSEA, per germline. The CDR3 bases are TGCAGCGTCCGAGGTGGTAGCTCCGCCCAAGAGACCCAGTACTTC. Its protein product is CSVRGGSSAQETQYF.

The J gene is TRBJ2-1, the V gene TRBV5-3; TRBD1 is a possible D gene (5 bases). TRBV5-3 is identified as an open reading frame with a role that is uncertain. The CDR3 spans 17 residues. Trimming removed 2 bases at V and 1 base at J, with 16 bases between. The CDR3, as DNA: TGTGCCAGAAGCTTCGACAGACCACTACTGTCCTACAATGAGCAGTTCTTC. Translation: CARSFDRPLLSYNEQFF.

The V call is TRBV18, the J call TRBJ2-1, with TRBD2 matching over 8 bases. V lost 5 bases to trimming and J lost 0 bases; unmatched junction nucleotides: 3. In germline, CDR1 is KGHSH, CDR2 LQKENI. The CDR3 sequence is 15 residues long. This CDR3 reads CASSTTSGSYNEQFF. The CDR3 bases are TGTGCCAGCTCAACTACTAGCGGCTCCTACAATGAGCAGTTCTTC.

The chain combines TRBV6-6 with TRBJ1-1, with 8 bases fitting TRBD1. This CDR3 has 14 residues. Germline-derived CDR1 and CDR2 are MNHNY and SVGAGI (reference sequence). Unmatched junction bases numbered 8, after V lost 6 bases and J lost 5 bases. CDR3 residues: CASRLRGLLTEAFF. CDR3 nucleotide sequence: TGTGCCAGCAGACTCAGGGGGCTACTGACTGAAGCTTTCTTT.

The chain recombines TRBV12-5 with TRBJ1-1; D remains ambiguous. This CDR3 spans 15 amino acids. Per the germline V gene, CDR1 is LGHNT and CDR2 is FRNRAP. Trimming removed 0 bases from V and 4 bases from J, with 12 bases in between. The CDR3 loop is CASGLVSGFSTEAFF. The CDR3 DNA reads as TGTGCTAGTGGTTTGGTATCCGGTTTTTCCACTGAAGCTTTCTTT.

The rearrangement links TRBV9 to TRBJ2-3; 8 bases align to TRBD2. Germline CDR1 reads SGDLS; CDR2 reads YYNGEE. V gave up 4 bases and J gave up 2 bases; unmatched junction bases: 9. The CDR3 is 16 residues long. CDR3 region: CASSPSAGDVTDTQYF. The CDR3 nucleotides read TGTGCCAGCAGCCCGTCAGCGGGGGACGTCACAGATACGCAGTATTTT.

V gene TRBV7-2 combines with J gene TRBJ2-1, with a possible D match to TRBD2 (6 bases). V dropped 5 bases and J dropped 2 bases, with 13 bases sitting between them. Germline V lookup: CDR1 SGHTA, CDR2 FQGNSA. The length of the CDR3 is 15 residues. CDR3 loop: CASSAGLAPYNEQFF. CDR3 coding DNA: TGTGCCAGCAGCGCGGGGCTAGCGCCCTACAATGAGCAGTTCTTC.

This sequence joins TRBV7-8 and TRBJ2-1; D is undetermined. The germline V gene has CDR1 SGHVS and CDR2 FQNEAQ. V shed 1 base and J shed 7 bases, with 11 bases lying between them. This CDR3 spans 14 amino acids. The CDR3 loop reads CASSLGSLPNEQFF. For the CDR3, the DNA is TGTGCCAGCAGCTTAGGGTCTCTACCAAATGAGCAGTTCTTC.